These T cell receptor beta chains were read from a single sample in a study of cytomegalovirus exposure and HLA in healthy donors. The protocol was immunoSEQ multiplex PCR, while the TCRdb copy is restricted to in-frame clones and leaves out a portion. This table has about 300,000 clones, about nine tenths appearing once. The sequenced sample consisted of PBMCs. The origin of the receptors is a man in his forties in good health and CMV-seropositive. Each CDR3 is given with its conserved first and last residue. The D gene is left open where the match is weak. Some rows have no size entry. The others give once, few or many, or a class for an expanded clone.

>16|TRBJ2-1|TRBV7-2|NA|TRBD2
CASSPAGRGSNNEQFF
TGTGCCAGCAGCCCGGCGGGGCGGGGGAGCAACAATGAGCAGTTCTTC
>15|TRBJ2-7|TRBV11-3|NA|NA
CASSLDSGQSYEQYF
TGTGCCAGCAGCTTAGATTCCGGACAGAGCTACGAGCAGTACTTC
>18|TRBJ2-1|TRBV27|once|TRBD1
CASSLFGLGQGAYNEQFF
TGTGCCAGCAGTTTATTTGGCCTGGGACAGGGGGCTTACAATGAGCAGTTCTTC
>14|TRBJ2-7|TRBV6-5|NA|TRBD1
CASSYSGQSYEQYF
TGTGCCAGCAGTTACTCGGGACAGTCCTACGAGCAGTACTTC
>16|TRBJ2-1|TRBV15|NA|NA
CATSRDRRSTYNEQFF
TGTGCCACCAGCAGAGATCGGCGGAGTACCTACAATGAGCAGTTCTTC
>15|TRBJ1-2|TRBV5-1|NA|TRBD1
CASSLGQGALNGYTF
TGCGCCAGCAGCTTGGGACAGGGGGCTTTGAATGGCTACACCTTC
>15|TRBJ2-5|TRBV7-2|NA|TRBD2
CASSPTSGGQESQYF
TGTGCCAGCAGCCCGACTAGCGGGGGGCAAGAGTCCCAGTACTTC
>14|TRBJ2-5|TRBV7-6|NA|NA
CASSLVSGAETQYF
TGTGCCAGCAGCTTAGTCAGTGGGGCGGAGACCCAGTACTTC
>15|TRBJ2-7|TRBV30|NA|TRBD1
CAWGRRDRKFDEQYF
TGTGCCTGGGGACGCCGGGACAGAAAATTCGACGAGCAGTACTTC
>14|TRBJ1-5|TRBV28|NA|NA
CASSIQAGYQPQHF
TGTGCCAGCAGCATCCAGGCAGGCTACCAGCCCCAGCATTTT
>15|TRBJ1-1|TRBV5-1|few|TRBD1
CASSSMGQGDTEAFF
TGCGCCAGCAGCTCCATGGGACAGGGGGACACTGAAGCTTTCTTT
>13|TRBJ1-2|TRBV10-3|NA|NA
CAISERGSDGYTF
TGTGCCATCAGTGAGAGGGGTTCGGACGGCTACACCTTC
>15|TRBJ2-7|TRBV6-6|NA|TRBD2
CASSYPSGSIYEQYF
TGTGCCAGCAGTTACCCCAGCGGGAGTATCTACGAGCAGTACTTC
>14|TRBJ1-6|TRBV6-1|NA|NA
CASSSRGAHSPLHF
TGTGCCAGCAGCTCCCGTGGGGCACATTCACCCCTCCACTTT
>14|TRBJ2-7|TRBV29-1|NA|NA
CSVEDGQGSYEQYF
TGCAGCGTTGAAGATGGCCAGGGCTCCTACGAGCAGTACTTC
>16|TRBJ2-7|TRBV5-8|NA|TRBD2
CASSRPTSGSLNEQYF
TGTGCCAGCAGCCGACCGACTAGCGGGAGCTTGAACGAGCAGTACTTC
>14|TRBJ2-2|TRBV19|once|NA
CASRAPRVTGELFF
TGTGCCAGCCGCGCACCCAGGGTCACCGGGGAGCTGTTTTTT
>15|TRBJ1-1|TRBV27|NA|TRBD1
CASRLTGGDRGRAFF
TGTGCCAGCCGACTAACGGGCGGGGACAGGGGGCGGGCTTTCTTT
>14|TRBJ1-5|TRBV6-5|NA|TRBD1
CASSPDRVDQPQHF
TGTGCCAGCAGCCCCGACAGGGTGGACCAGCCCCAGCATTTT
>15|TRBJ1-1|TRBV28|NA|NA
CASTQAGGAGTEAFF
TGTGCCAGCACCCAGGCTGGGGGGGCTGGCACTGAAGCTTTCTTT
>14|TRBJ1-1|TRBV5-8|NA|NA
CASSLRSINAEAFF
TGTGCCAGCAGCTTGCGCAGTATCAACGCTGAAGCTTTCTTT
>14|TRBJ2-3|TRBV28|NA|NA
CASSLGLGADTQYF
TGTGCCAGCAGTTTGGGATTAGGGGCAGATACGCAGTATTTT
>14|TRBJ1-1|TRBV6-5|NA|NA
CASSYLQGNTEAFF
TGTGCCAGCAGTTACTTGCAGGGGAACACTGAAGCTTTCTTT
>13|TRBJ1-1|TRBV9|NA|NA
CASSVSGEGRAFF
TGTGCCAGCAGCGTATCGGGGGAGGGTAGAGCTTTCTTT
>14|TRBJ2-5|TRBV4-3|once|TRBD1
CASSYSDREETQYF
TGCGCCAGCAGCTACTCAGACAGGGAAGAGACCCAGTACTTC
>14|TRBJ1-1|TRBV6-5|few|TRBD1
CAGRTGALNTEAFF
TGTGCCGGTAGGACAGGGGCCTTGAACACTGAAGCTTTCTTT
>15|TRBJ2-1|TRBV7-9|NA|TRBD2
CASSLWAGGVNEQFF
TGTGCCAGCAGCCTTTGGGCGGGAGGGGTGAATGAGCAGTTCTTC
>16|TRBJ2-3|TRBV11-2|NA|NA
CASSLERTLNTDTQYF
TGTGCCAGCAGCTTAGAACGGACTTTAAACACAGATACGCAGTATTTT
>16|TRBJ1-1|TRBV5-1|once|NA
CASSLEQGLVNTEAFF
TGCGCCAGCAGCTTGGAACAGGGCCTGGTTAACACTGAAGCTTTCTTT
>14|TRBJ2-7|TRBV6-1|NA|NA
CASTEGGSAEEQYF
TGTGCCAGCACTGAGGGGGGGAGTGCGGAGGAGCAGTACTTC
>14|TRBJ1-2|TRBV7-9|NA|TRBD1
CASSLGTGGYGYTF
TGTGCCAGCAGCTTAGGGACAGGGGGCTATGGCTACACCTTC
>12|TRBJ2-1|TRBV27|NA|TRBD2
CASGVLSGRGFF
TGTGCCAGCGGAGTTCTCAGCGGGAGGGGGTTCTTC
>15|TRBJ2-1|TRBV28|NA|TRBD2
CASRAGRMSYNEQFF
TGTGCCAGCAGAGCCGGGAGGATGTCCTACAATGAGCAGTTCTTC
>13|TRBJ2-2|TRBV2|few|TRBD2
CASREAGVGELFF
TGTGCCAGCAGAGAAGCGGGAGTCGGGGAGCTGTTTTTT
>15|TRBJ2-3|TRBV27|NA|TRBD1
CASSTPGQGADTQYF
TGTGCCAGCAGTACTCCGGGACAGGGGGCTGATACGCAGTATTTT
>15|TRBJ2-7|TRBV27|once|NA
CASSLGIGGPYEQYF
TGTGCCAGCAGTTTAGGAATTGGGGGCCCCTACGAGCAGTACTTC
>15|TRBJ1-2|TRBV28|once|TRBD1
CASRDPGQGAQGYTF
TGTGCCAGCAGAGACCCGGGACAGGGGGCGCAAGGCTACACCTTC
>16|TRBJ2-5|TRBV4-3|NA|NA
CASSQDRGLRGETQYF
TGCGCCAGCAGCCAAGATCGCGGGCTGCGCGGAGAGACCCAGTACTTC
>16|TRBJ2-4|TRBV11-2|NA|TRBD2
CASSPAGGSAKNIQYF
TGTGCCAGCAGCCCCGCGGGGGGGTCGGCCAAAAACATTCAGTACTTC
>14|TRBJ1-2|TRBV6-5|NA|NA
CASRLGGEDYGYTF
TGTGCCAGCAGGCTGGGGGGGGAGGACTATGGCTACACCTTC
>16|TRBJ2-1|TRBV5-6|once|TRBD2
CASSVAGGLSYNEQFF
TGTGCCAGCAGCGTAGCGGGAGGCCTCTCCTACAATGAGCAGTTCTTC
>16|TRBJ2-7|TRBV7-4|NA|TRBD1
CASSLDRGRPQYEQYF
TGTGCCAGCAGCTTAGACAGGGGCCGTCCCCAATACGAGCAGTACTTC
>19|TRBJ2-5|TRBV19|NA|TRBD2
CASSMRPASSGRAGETQYF
TGTGCCAGTAGTATGAGACCGGCTTCTAGCGGGAGGGCTGGGGAGACCCAGTACTTC
>15|TRBJ2-2|TRBV28|NA|TRBD2
CASRPGLAGAGELFF
TGTGCCAGCAGACCCGGACTAGCGGGAGCCGGGGAGCTGTTTTTT
>15|TRBJ2-2|TRBV18|NA|NA
CASSTVPLNTGELFF
TGTGCCAGCTCGACAGTTCCCCTAAACACCGGGGAGCTGTTTTTT
>11|TRBJ2-1|TRBV7-2|NA|NA
CASSVAGKQFF
TGTGCCAGCAGCGTAGCCGGTAAGCAGTTCTTC
>16|TRBJ2-1|TRBV25-1|once|NA
CASSDSLGRVRDEQFF
TGTGCCAGCAGTGATTCCCTCGGCAGGGTTCGCGATGAGCAGTTCTTC
>15|TRBJ2-1|TRBV2|NA|TRBD2
CASSEWIAGWDEQFF
TGTGCCAGCAGTGAATGGATAGCGGGGTGGGATGAGCAGTTCTTC
>15|TRBJ2-5|TRBV19|NA|TRBD2
CASSTGTIGWETQYF
TGTGCCAGTAGTACCGGGACTATCGGATGGGAGACCCAGTACTTC
>13|TRBJ1-1|TRBV19|NA|NA
CASSLDRGTEAFF
TGTGCCAGTAGCCTTGACCGGGGCACTGAAGCTTTCTTT
>17|TRBJ2-2|TRBV11-2|once|TRBD2
CASSLDILAPGTGELFF
TGTGCCAGCAGCTTAGATATACTAGCGCCGGGCACCGGGGAGCTGTTTTTT
>11|TRBJ2-7|TRBV27|NA|NA
CASNLGSEQYF
TGTGCCAGCAATCTAGGTTCCGAGCAGTACTTC
>13|TRBJ2-7|TRBV15|NA|NA
CATSRGPNYEQYF
TGTGCCACCAGCAGAGGTCCAAACTACGAGCAGTACTTC
>13|TRBJ2-7|TRBV6-5|NA|NA
CASRTGDSGEQYF
TGTGCCAGCAGAACAGGGGACTCGGGGGAGCAGTACTTC
>15|TRBJ2-5|TRBV27|NA|TRBD1
CASSPGTGGHETQYF
TGTGCCAGCAGTCCCGGGACAGGGGGCCATGAGACCCAGTACTTC
>13|TRBJ1-1|TRBV29-1|NA|NA
CSVTTEPRTEAFF
TGCAGCGTTACGACAGAGCCGAGGACTGAAGCTTTCTTT
>13|TRBJ2-1|TRBV10-3|NA|NA
CAISESQNNEQFF
TGTGCCATCAGTGAGTCACAGAACAATGAGCAGTTCTTC
>15|TRBJ2-1|TRBV13|NA|TRBD1
CASSLSGQVGNEQFF
TGTGCCAGCAGCTTATCGGGACAGGTGGGGAATGAGCAGTTCTTC
>13|TRBJ2-7|TRBV30|NA|NA
CAWSRGNSYEQYF
TGTGCCTGGAGTAGGGGAAACTCCTACGAGCAGTACTTC